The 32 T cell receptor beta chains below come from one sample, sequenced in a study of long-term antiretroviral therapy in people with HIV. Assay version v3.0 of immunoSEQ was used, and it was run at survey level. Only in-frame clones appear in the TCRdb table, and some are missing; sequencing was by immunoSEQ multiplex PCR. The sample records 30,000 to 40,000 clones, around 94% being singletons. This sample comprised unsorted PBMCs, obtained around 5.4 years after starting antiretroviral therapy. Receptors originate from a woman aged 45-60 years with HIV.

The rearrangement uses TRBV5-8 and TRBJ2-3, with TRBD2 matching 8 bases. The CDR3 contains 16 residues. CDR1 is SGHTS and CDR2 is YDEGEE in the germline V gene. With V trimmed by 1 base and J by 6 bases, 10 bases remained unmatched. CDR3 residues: CASSLSGTRRLDTQYF. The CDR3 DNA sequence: TGTGCCAGCAGCTTGTCCGGGACTAGGCGGTTGGATACGCAGTATTTT.

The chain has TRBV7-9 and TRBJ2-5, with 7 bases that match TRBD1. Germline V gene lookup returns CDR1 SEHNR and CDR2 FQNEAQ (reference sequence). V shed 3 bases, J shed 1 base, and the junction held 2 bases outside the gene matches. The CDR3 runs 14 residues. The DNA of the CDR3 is TGTGCCAGCAGCTTCCGGACAGGCCAAGAGACCCAGTACTTC. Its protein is CASSFRTGQETQYF.

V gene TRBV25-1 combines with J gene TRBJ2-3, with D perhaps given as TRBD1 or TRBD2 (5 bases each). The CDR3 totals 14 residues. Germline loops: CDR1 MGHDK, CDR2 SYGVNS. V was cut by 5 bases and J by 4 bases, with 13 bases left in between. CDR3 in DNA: TGTGCCAGCAGTACCCCGGGACGCTCAGATACGCAGTATTTT. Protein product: CASSTPGRSDTQYF.

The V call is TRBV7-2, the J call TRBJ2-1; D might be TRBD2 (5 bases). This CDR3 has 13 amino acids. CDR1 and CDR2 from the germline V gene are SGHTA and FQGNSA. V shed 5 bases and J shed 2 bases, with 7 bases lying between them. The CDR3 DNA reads TGTGCCAGCAGCCCGACTACCTACAATGAGCAGTTCTTC. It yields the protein CASSPTTYNEQFF. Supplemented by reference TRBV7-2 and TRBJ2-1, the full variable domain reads GAGVSQSPSNKVTEKGKDVELRCDPISGHTALYWYRQSLGQGLEFLIYFQGNSAPDKSGLPSDRFSAERTGGSVSTLTIQRTQQEDSAVYLCASSPTTYNEQFFGPGTRLTVL.

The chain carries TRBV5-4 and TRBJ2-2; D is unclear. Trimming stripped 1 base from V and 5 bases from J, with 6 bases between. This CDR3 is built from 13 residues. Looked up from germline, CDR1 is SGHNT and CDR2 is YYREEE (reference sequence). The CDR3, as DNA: TGTGCCAGCAGCTTGTTGGAGACCGGGGAGCTGTTTTTT. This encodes CASSLLETGELFF. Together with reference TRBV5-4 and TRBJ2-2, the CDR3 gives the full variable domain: ETGVTQSPTHLIKTRGQQVTLRCSSQSGHNTVSWYQQALGQGPQFIFQYYREEENGRGNFPPRFSGLQFPNYSSELNVNALELDDSALYLCASSLLETGELFFGEGSRLTVL.

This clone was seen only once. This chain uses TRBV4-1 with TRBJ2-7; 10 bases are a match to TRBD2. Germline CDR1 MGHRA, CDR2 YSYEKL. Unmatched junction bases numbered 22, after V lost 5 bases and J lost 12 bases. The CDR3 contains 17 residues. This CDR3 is CASSLIVRTDWTSGLYF. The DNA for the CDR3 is TGCGCCAGCAGCTTAATAGTCCGTACTGATTGGACTAGCGGTTTGTACTTC.

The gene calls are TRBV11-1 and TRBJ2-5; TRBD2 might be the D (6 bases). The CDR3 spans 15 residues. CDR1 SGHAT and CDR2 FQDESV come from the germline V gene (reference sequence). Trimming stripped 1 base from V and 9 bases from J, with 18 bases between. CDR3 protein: CASSLGGSGESAQYF. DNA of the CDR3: TGTGCCAGCAGCTTAGGGGGGTCGGGGGAATCGGCCCAGTACTTC.

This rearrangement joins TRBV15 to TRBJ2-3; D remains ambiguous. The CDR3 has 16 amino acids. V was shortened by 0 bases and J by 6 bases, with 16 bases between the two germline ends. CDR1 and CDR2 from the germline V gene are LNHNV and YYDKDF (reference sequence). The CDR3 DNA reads TGTGCCACCAGCAGAGATCACCAAAGTTACGGGGATACGCAGTATTTT. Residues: CATSRDHQSYGDTQYF.

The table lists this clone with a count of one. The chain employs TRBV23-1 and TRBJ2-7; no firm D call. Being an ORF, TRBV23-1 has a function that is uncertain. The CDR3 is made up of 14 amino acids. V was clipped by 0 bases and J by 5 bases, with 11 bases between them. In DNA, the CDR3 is TGCGCCAGCAGTCAATCCCTCGGCCCCCACGAGCAGTACTTC. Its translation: CASSQSLGPHEQYF.

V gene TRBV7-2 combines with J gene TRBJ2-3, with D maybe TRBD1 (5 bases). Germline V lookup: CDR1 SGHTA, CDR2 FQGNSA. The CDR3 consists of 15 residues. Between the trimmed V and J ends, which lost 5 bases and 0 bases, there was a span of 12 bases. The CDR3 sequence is CASSIQGESTDTQYF. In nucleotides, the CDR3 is TGTGCCAGCAGCATACAAGGGGAAAGCACAGATACGCAGTATTTT.

The CDR3 loop is CASSLGLRREETQYF. For the CDR3, the DNA is TGCGCCAGCAGCTTGGGCCTGCGGAGAGAAGAGACCCAGTACTTC. The chain links TRBV5-1 to TRBJ2-5; D call uncertain. There are 15 residues in the CDR3. V lost 0 bases, J lost 3 bases, and 12 bases lay in between. Germline values: CDR1 SGHRS, CDR2 YFSETQ.

The CDR3: CATSIGGREQYF. The DNA for the CDR3 is TGTGCCACCAGCATTGGGGGGAGGGAGCAGTACTTC. The rearrangement joins TRBV15 to TRBJ2-7; tentative D call: TRBD2 (6 bases). Germline loops: CDR1 LNHNV, CDR2 YYDKDF (reference sequence). This CDR3 region has 12 residues. Trimming removed 4 bases at V and 7 bases at J, with 11 bases between.

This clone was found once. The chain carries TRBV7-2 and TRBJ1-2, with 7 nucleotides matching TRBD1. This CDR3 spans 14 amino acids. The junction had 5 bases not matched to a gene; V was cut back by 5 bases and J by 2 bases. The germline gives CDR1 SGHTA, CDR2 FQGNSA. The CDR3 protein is CASSGVTGNYGYTF. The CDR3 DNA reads TGTGCCAGCAGCGGCGTGACAGGGAACTATGGCTACACCTTC.

The CDR3 sequence: CAISEAPGQGDTIYF. Written as DNA, the CDR3 is TGTGCCATCAGTGAGGCCCCGGGACAGGGAGACACCATATATTTT. The V gene is TRBV10-3, the J gene TRBJ1-3, with 9 bases that match TRBD1. Germline CDR1 ENHRY, CDR2 SYGVKD. The CDR3 consists of 15 residues. Trimming cost V 2 bases and J 8 bases; bases outside gene matches: 7.

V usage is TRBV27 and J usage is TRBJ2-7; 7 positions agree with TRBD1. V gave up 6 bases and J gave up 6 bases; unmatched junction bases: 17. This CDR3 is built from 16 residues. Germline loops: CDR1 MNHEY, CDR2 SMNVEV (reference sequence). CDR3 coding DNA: TGTGCCAGCAGAACCACAGGGGTCACAGGGGTCTCCGAGCAGTACTTC. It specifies CASRTTGVTGVSEQYF.

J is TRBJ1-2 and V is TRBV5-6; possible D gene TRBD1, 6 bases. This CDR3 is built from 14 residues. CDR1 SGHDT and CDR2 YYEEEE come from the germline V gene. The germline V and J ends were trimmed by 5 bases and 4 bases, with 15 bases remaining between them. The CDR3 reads CASSSDRMSYGYTF. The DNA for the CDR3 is TGTGCCAGCAGTTCCGACAGGATGAGCTATGGCTACACCTTC.

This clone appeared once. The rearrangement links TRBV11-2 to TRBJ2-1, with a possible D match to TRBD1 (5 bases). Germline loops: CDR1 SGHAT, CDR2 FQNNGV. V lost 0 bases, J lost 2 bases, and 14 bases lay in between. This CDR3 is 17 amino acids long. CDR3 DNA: TGTGCCAGCAGCTTAGATTCAGGGCGATCGACCTACAATGAGCAGTTCTTC. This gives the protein CASSLDSGRSTYNEQFF.

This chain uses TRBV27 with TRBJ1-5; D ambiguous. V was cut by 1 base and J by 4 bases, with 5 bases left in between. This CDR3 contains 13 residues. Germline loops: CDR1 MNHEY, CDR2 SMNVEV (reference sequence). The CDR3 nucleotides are TGTGCCAGCAGTTTATATCCGAATCAGCCCCAGCATTTT. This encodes CASSLYPNQPQHF.

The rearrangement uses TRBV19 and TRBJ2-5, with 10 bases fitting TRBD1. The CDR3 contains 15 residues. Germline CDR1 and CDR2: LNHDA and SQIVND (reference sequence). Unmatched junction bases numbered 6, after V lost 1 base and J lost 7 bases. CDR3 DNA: TGTGCCAGTAGTATAGGAGACAGGGGGCACGGGACCCAGTACTTC. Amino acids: CASSIGDRGHGTQYF.

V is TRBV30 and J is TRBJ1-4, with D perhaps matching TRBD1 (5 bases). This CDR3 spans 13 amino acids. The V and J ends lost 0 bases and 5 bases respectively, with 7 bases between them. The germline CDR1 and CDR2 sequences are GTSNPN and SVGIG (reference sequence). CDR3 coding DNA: TGTGCCTGGAGTGTTCGGGGGAATGAAAAACTGTTTTTT. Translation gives CAWSVRGNEKLFF.

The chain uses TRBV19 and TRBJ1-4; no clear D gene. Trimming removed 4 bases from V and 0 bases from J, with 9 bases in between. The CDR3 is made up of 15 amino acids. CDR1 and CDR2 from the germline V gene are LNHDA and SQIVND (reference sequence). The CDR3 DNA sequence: TGTGCCAGTAGTACCTTAAAGGCAACTAATGAAAAACTGTTTTTT. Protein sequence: CASSTLKATNEKLFF.

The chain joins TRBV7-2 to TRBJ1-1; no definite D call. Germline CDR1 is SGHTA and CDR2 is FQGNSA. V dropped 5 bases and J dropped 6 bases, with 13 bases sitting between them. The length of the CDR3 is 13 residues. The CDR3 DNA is TGTGCCAGCAGCGTTAGAGTCCGGGCTGAAGCTTTCTTT. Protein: CASSVRVRAEAFF.

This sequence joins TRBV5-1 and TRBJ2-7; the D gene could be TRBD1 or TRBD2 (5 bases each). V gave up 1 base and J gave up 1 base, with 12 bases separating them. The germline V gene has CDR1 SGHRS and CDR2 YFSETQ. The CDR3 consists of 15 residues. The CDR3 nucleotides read TGCGCCAGCAGCTTGTCGCCGGGGCCTTCCTACGAGCAGTACTTC. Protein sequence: CASSLSPGPSYEQYF.

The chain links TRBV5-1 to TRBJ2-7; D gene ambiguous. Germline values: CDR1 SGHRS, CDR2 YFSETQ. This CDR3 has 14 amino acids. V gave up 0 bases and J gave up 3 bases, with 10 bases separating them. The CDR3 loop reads CASSLAGSHYEQYF. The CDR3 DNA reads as TGCGCCAGCAGCTTGGCGGGCTCTCACTACGAGCAGTACTTC. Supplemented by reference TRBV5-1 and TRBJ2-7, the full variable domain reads KAGVTQTPRYLIKTRGQQVTLSCSPISGHRSVSWYQQTPGQGLQFLFEYFSETQRNKGNFPGRFSGRQFSNSRSEMNVSTLELGDSALYLCASSLAGSHYEQYFGPGTRLTVT.

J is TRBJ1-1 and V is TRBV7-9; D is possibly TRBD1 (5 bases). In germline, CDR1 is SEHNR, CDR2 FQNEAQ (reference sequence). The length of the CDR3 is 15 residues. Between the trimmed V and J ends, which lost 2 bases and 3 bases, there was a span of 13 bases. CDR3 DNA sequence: TGTGCCAGCAGCTTATACGGCAGGGATCACACTGAAGCTTTCTTT. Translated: CASSLYGRDHTEAFF.

The CDR3 DNA reads as TGTGCCAGCACCCCAACGGCGATGTCCTACAATGAGCAGTTCTTC. It is translated as CASTPTAMSYNEQFF. The chain combines TRBV11-2 with TRBJ2-1; D is uncertain. V shed 7 bases and J shed 1 base, with 14 bases lying between them. CDR1 is SGHAT and CDR2 is FQNNGV in the germline V gene. The CDR3 is made up of 15 amino acids.

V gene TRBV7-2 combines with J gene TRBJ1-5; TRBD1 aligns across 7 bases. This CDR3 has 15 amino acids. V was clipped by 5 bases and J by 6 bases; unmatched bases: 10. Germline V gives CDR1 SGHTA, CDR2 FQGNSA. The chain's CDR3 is CASSPYEGASQPQHF. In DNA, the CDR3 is TGTGCCAGCAGCCCTTATGAGGGGGCCAGTCAGCCCCAGCATTTT.

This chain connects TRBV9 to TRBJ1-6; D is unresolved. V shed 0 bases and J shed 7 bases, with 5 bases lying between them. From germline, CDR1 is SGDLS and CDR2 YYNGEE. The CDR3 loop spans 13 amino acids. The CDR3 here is CASSVGENSPLHF. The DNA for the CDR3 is TGTGCCAGCAGCGTAGGGGAGAATTCACCCCTCCACTTT.

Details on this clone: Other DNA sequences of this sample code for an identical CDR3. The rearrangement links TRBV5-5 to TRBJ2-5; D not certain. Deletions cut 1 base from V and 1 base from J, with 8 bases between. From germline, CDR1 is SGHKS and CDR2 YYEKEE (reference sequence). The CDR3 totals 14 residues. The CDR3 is CASSLSPAQETQYF. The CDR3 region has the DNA TGTGCCAGCAGCTTGTCCCCAGCCCAAGAGACCCAGTACTTC.

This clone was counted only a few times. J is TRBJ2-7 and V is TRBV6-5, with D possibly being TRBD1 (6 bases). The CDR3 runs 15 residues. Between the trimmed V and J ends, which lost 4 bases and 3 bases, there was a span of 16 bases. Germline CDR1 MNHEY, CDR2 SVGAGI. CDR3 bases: TGTGCCAGCAGTTCCTCCGGGACACCAAACTACGAGCAGTACTTC. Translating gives CASSSSGTPNYEQYF.

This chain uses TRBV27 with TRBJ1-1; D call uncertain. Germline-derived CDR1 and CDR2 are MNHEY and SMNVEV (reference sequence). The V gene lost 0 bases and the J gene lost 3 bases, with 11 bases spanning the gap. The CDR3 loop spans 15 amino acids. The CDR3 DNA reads TGTGCCAGCAGTTTATCCAAAGCGTATTACACTGAAGCTTTCTTT. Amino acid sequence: CASSLSKAYYTEAFF.

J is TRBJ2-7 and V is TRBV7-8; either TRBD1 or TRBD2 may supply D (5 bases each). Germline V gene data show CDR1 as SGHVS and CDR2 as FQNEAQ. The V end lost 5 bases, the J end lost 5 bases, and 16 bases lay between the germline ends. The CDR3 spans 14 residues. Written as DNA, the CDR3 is TGTGCCAGCAGCACAGGACGGAGCGGCCACGAGCAGTACTTC. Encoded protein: CASSTGRSGHEQYF. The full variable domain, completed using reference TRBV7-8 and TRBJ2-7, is GAGVSQSPRYKVAKRGQDVALRCDPISGHVSLFWYQQALGQGPEFLTYFQNEAQLDKSGLPSDRFFAERPEGSVSTLKIQRTQQEDSAVYLCASSTGRSGHEQYFGPGTRLTVT.